A single sample is the source of the 28 T cell receptor beta chains below, sequenced in a study of lymphopenia after photon versus proton radiotherapy. The protocol was immunoSEQ multiplex PCR, while the TCRdb copy is restricted to in-frame clones and leaves out a portion. Of 42,000 or so clones in the sample, approximately 82% were seen once. Material: peripheral blood, obtained from a patient treated with proton-based radiotherapy. All receptors come from a woman between 65 and 79 years old with pancreatic cancer.

The gene calls are TRBV2 and TRBJ2-1; no reliable D call. The ends were cut back, 8 bases at V and 2 bases at J, with 13 bases in the middle. The CDR3 totals 14 residues. Germline assignment: CDR1 SNHLY and CDR2 FYNNEI. CDR3 in amino acids: CASSSRTAYNEQFF. The CDR3 coding sequence is TGTGCCAGCTCGTCGAGAACGGCCTACAATGAGCAGTTCTTC. The variable domain in full, completed from reference TRBV2 and TRBJ2-1, reads EPEVTQTPSHQVTQMGQEVILRCVPISNHLYFYWYRQILGQKVEFLVSFYNNEISEKSEIFDDQFSVERPDGSNFTLKIRSTKLEDSAMYFCASSSRTAYNEQFFGPGTRLTVL.

The rearrangement joins TRBV4-3 to TRBJ2-2; D is unresolved. Deletions cut 1 base from V and 7 bases from J, with 19 bases between. This CDR3 region has 17 residues. Germline values: CDR1 LGHNA, CDR2 YSLEER. CDR3 in amino acids: CASSQVGSSLLGGELFF. CDR3 DNA sequence: TGCGCCAGCAGCCAAGTTGGCTCCTCCCTTTTAGGCGGGGAGCTGTTTTTT.

The genes are TRBV10-3 and TRBJ2-7; 9 positions agree with TRBD2. V gave up 6 bases and J gave up 3 bases; unmatched junction bases: 6. Per the germline V gene, CDR1 is ENHRY and CDR2 is SYGVKD. The CDR3 has 14 residues. The CDR3 is CAISSTSGSYEQYF. CDR3 DNA: TGTGCCATCAGCTCGACTAGCGGAAGCTACGAGCAGTACTTC.

The gene calls are TRBV18 and TRBJ2-2; 11 bases map to TRBD2. Germline CDR1 KGHSH, CDR2 LQKENI. The length of the CDR3 is 18 residues. V shed 3 bases, J shed 0 bases, and the junction held 6 bases outside the gene matches. The CDR3 loop is CASSPKASGRTNTGELFF. In DNA form, the CDR3 reads TGTGCCAGCTCACCTAAGGCTAGCGGGAGGACGAACACCGGGGAGCTGTTTTTT.

This rearrangement joins TRBV18 to TRBJ2-2; 7 bases are shared with TRBD2. The length of the CDR3 is 15 residues. Unmatched junction bases numbered 1, after V lost 3 bases and J lost 0 bases. Germline V gene lookup returns CDR1 KGHSH and CDR2 LQKENI. DNA for the CDR3: TGTGCCAGCTCACCCGCGGGAGCGAACACCGGGGAGCTGTTTTTT. Residues: CASSPAGANTGELFF.

This sequence joins TRBV6-5 and TRBJ1-1; D might be TRBD1 (6 bases). The CDR3 length is 15 residues. Germline V gives CDR1 MNHEY, CDR2 SVGAGI. V was trimmed by 4 bases and J by 5 bases, leaving 17 bases between them. The CDR3 spells CASSSSFTGRTEAFF. DNA of the CDR3: TGTGCCAGCAGTTCATCTTTTACAGGGAGGACTGAAGCTTTCTTT.

This clone has only one observation. V is TRBV6-5 and J is TRBJ1-1; TRBD1 agrees at 7 bases. The CDR3 totals 14 residues. CDR1 and CDR2 (germline): MNHEY, SVGAGI. J was trimmed by 5 bases and V by 2 bases; bases with no gene match: 5. Here the CDR3 reads CASSYAQGSTEAFF. CDR3 nucleotide sequence: TGTGCCAGCAGTTACGCACAGGGGAGTACTGAAGCTTTCTTT.

This rearrangement joins TRBV27 to TRBJ1-4; D gene uncertain. The CDR3 runs 15 residues. Germline V gives CDR1 MNHEY, CDR2 SMNVEV (reference sequence). Trimming shortened V by 0 bases and J by 5 bases, and 10 bases separated the two germline ends. CDR3 in DNA: TGTGCCAGCAGTTTATCGAGGAAAGCGAATGAAAAACTGTTTTTT. Protein sequence: CASSLSRKANEKLFF.

This chain uses TRBV28 with TRBJ2-2, with 7 positions matching TRBD1. Losses at the gene ends were 3 bases for V and 3 bases for J; bases not matched to a gene: 10. The germline V gene encodes CDR1 MDHEN and CDR2 SYDVKM. There are 17 residues in the CDR3. The CDR3 is CASSFDNWTGYTGELFF. CDR3 in DNA: TGTGCCAGCAGTTTTGATAATTGGACAGGATACACCGGGGAGCTGTTTTTT. Full variable domain (missing parts from reference TRBV28 and TRBJ2-2): DVKVTQSSRYLVKRTGEKVFLECVQDMDHENMFWYRQDPGLGLRLIYFSYDVKMKEKGDIPEGYSVSREKKERFSLILESASTNQTSMYLCASSFDNWTGYTGELFFGEGSRLTVL.

The V call is TRBV9, the J call TRBJ2-2; D unclear. Looked up from germline, CDR1 is SGDLS and CDR2 is YYNGEE. This CDR3 spans 17 amino acids. Trimming shortened V by 1 base and J by 7 bases, and 20 bases separated the two germline ends. The CDR3 protein is CASSVIPSNNALGELFF. The DNA of the CDR3 is TGTGCCAGCAGCGTAATCCCCTCCAATAACGCACTCGGGGAGCTGTTTTTT. Complete variable domain (other parts from reference TRBV9 and TRBJ2-2): DSGVTQTPKHLITATGQRVTLRCSPRSGDLSVYWYQQSLDQGLQFLIQYYNGEERAKGNILERFSAQQFPDLHSELNLSSLELGDSALYFCASSVIPSNNALGELFFGEGSRLTVL.

The genes are TRBV11-2 and TRBJ2-3, with D hard to call. Trimming stripped 1 base from V and 2 bases from J, with 10 bases between. The CDR3 loop spans 15 amino acids. The germline V gene encodes CDR1 SGHAT and CDR2 FQNNGV. The CDR3 DNA reads as TGTGCCAGCAGCTTAGCCGGGCCCCCCACAGATACGCAGTATTTT. Amino acids: CASSLAGPPTDTQYF.

The gene calls are TRBV28 and TRBJ2-4; 11 bases align to TRBD1. The germline gives CDR1 MDHEN, CDR2 SYDVKM. V shed 3 bases and J 7 bases; nucleotides not matched to a gene: 5. The CDR3 consists of 15 residues. The DNA for the CDR3 is TGTGCCAGCAGTTTTCCCGGGACAGGGGGGAACATTCAGTACTTC. Protein: CASSFPGTGGNIQYF.

This clone appeared once. This chain joins TRBV5-4 and TRBJ1-1; possible D gene TRBD1, 6 bases. This CDR3 region has 13 residues. V lost 5 bases and J lost 3, with 11 bases in between. Germline-derived CDR1 and CDR2 are SGHNT and YYREEE (reference sequence). In DNA form, the CDR3 reads TGTGCCAGCAGGGAGAGGGGGGACACTGAAGCTTTCTTT. It yields the protein CASRERGDTEAFF.

The chain employs TRBV19 and TRBJ1-1; no reliable D call. Trimming cost V 2 bases and J 2 bases, with 3 bases left between them. The CDR3 is 12 residues long. Per the germline V gene, CDR1 is LNHDA and CDR2 is SQIVND (reference sequence). The DNA for the CDR3 is TGTGCCAGTAGTATACAAAACACTGAAGCTTTCTTT. It specifies CASSIQNTEAFF.

The chain uses TRBV4-3 and TRBJ2-7; 7 positions agree with TRBD2. CDR1 is LGHNA, CDR2 YSLEER, per germline. The V segment lost 0 bases and the J segment 4 bases; nucleotides outside the gene matches: 3. The CDR3 sequence is 14 residues long. CDR3: CASSQDGGGYEQYF. The CDR3 coding sequence is TGCGCCAGCAGCCAAGATGGGGGGGGTTACGAGCAGTACTTC.

The chain joins TRBV2 to TRBJ2-1, with 12 bases that match TRBD2. The trim removed 6 bases at V and 7 bases at J, leaving 10 bases unmatched. Germline V gene sequence: CDR1 SNHLY, CDR2 FYNNEI. The CDR3 extends over 16 amino acids. In nucleotides, the CDR3 is TGTGCCAGCAGCGGACTAGCGGGGAACCCCCAGAATGAGCAGTTCTTC. Translated: CASSGLAGNPQNEQFF.

The V call is TRBV11-2, the J call TRBJ1-4, with D possibly matching TRBD1 (5 bases). CDR1 SGHAT and CDR2 FQNNGV come from the germline V gene. Deletions cut 1 base from V and 4 bases from J, with 13 bases between. This CDR3 has 16 amino acids. In DNA, the CDR3 is TGTGCCAGCAGCTTAGGGGTGACAGTGAATAATGAAAAACTGTTTTTT. Its protein product is CASSLGVTVNNEKLFF.

This clone turned up a few times. CDR3 residues: CANLKVRDSSYEQYF. CDR3 nucleotides: TGTGCCAACCTCAAAGTTCGGGACAGCTCCTACGAGCAGTACTTC. The rearrangement uses TRBV6-5 and TRBJ2-7; 7 bases line up with TRBD1. With V trimmed by 10 bases and J by 0 bases, 12 bases remained unmatched. Germline CDR1 is MNHEY and CDR2 is SVGAGI. The CDR3 sequence is 15 residues long.

This chain uses TRBV28 with TRBJ1-5; 10 bases align to TRBD1. The trim removed 5 bases at V and 2 bases at J, leaving 6 bases unmatched. The CDR3 runs 16 residues. Germline loops: CDR1 MDHEN, CDR2 SYDVKM. The CDR3: CASSPPGTGGNQPQHF. The CDR3 bases are TGTGCCAGCAGTCCCCCCGGGACAGGGGGCAATCAGCCCCAGCATTTT.

This clone was seen a handful of times. J is TRBJ1-2 and V is TRBV28, with 10 bases that match TRBD1. Looked up from germline, CDR1 is MDHEN and CDR2 is SYDVKM. Losses at the gene ends were 6 bases for V and 5 bases for J; bases not matched to a gene: 6. The CDR3 has 14 residues. The CDR3 DNA reads as TGTGCCAGCAGGGACAGGGGGGGCCCGTATGGCTACACCTTC. Translated: CASRDRGGPYGYTF.

The chain couples TRBV30 to TRBJ1-5, with 8 nucleotides matching TRBD1. CDR1 GTSNPN and CDR2 SVGIG come from the germline V gene (reference sequence). V lost 1 base, J lost 5 bases, and 7 bases stayed unmatched. This CDR3 contains 15 residues. For the CDR3, the DNA is TGTGCCTGGAGTGCCCGAGACAGGGGCCATCAGCCCCAGCATTTT. Amino acid sequence: CAWSARDRGHQPQHF.

The chain employs TRBV7-9 and TRBJ1-2, with D possibly TRBD1 on 6 matching bases. The CDR3 is made up of 15 amino acids. Germline lookup yields CDR1 SEHNR and CDR2 FQNEAQ (reference sequence). V lost 5 bases, J lost 7 bases, and 20 bases lay in between. CDR3 coding DNA: TGTGCCAGCAGCACGCCAACGGACAGCCGGGGTGGCTACACCTTC. Protein: CASSTPTDSRGGYTF. Complete variable domain (other parts from reference TRBV7-9 and TRBJ1-2): DTGVSQNPRHKITKRGQNVTFRCDPISEHNRLYWYRQTLGQGPEFLTYFQNEAQLEKSRLLSDRFSAERPKGSFSTLEIQRTEQGDSAMYLCASSTPTDSRGGYTFGSGTRLTVV.

CDR3 nucleotides: TGTGCCAGCAGGAAGGCTAGCGGGAACACAGATACGCAGTATTTT. Protein product: CASRKASGNTDTQYF. The chain combines TRBV2 with TRBJ2-3, with 9 bases matching TRBD2. V shed 6 bases, J shed 2 bases, and the junction held 6 bases outside the gene matches. This CDR3 is built from 15 residues. Germline CDR1 and CDR2: SNHLY and FYNNEI.

The V call is TRBV6-1, the J call TRBJ2-5; D gene ambiguous. Germline assignment: CDR1 MNHNS and CDR2 SASEGT. The V end lost 1 base, the J end lost 0 bases, and 9 bases lay between the germline ends. The CDR3 sequence is 15 residues long. CDR3 bases: TGTGCCAGCAGTGAAGGTGGTAATAACCAAGAGACCCAGTACTTC. Translating gives CASSEGGNNQETQYF.

V is TRBV7-2 and J is TRBJ1-3; 8 positions match TRBD1. The CDR3 length is 15 residues. The germline V gene encodes CDR1 SGHTA and CDR2 FQGNSA. Trimming cost V 4 bases and J 4 bases; bases outside gene matches: 6. The CDR3 is CASSSDNRGGNTIYF. CDR3 DNA sequence: TGTGCCAGCAGCTCCGACAACAGGGGGGGAAACACCATATATTTT.

V gene TRBV7-2 combines with J gene TRBJ2-3; TRBD1 matches 9 bases. This CDR3 has 18 residues. V was clipped by 7 bases and J by 3 bases; unmatched bases: 17. Germline assignment: CDR1 SGHTA and CDR2 FQGNSA. The CDR3 spells CASIKREGGQGKTDTQYF. CDR3 DNA sequence: TGTGCCAGCATCAAAAGGGAGGGCGGACAGGGGAAAACAGATACGCAGTATTTT. The full variable domain, with the rest looked up from reference TRBV7-2 and TRBJ2-3, is GAGVSQSPSNKVTEKGKDVELRCDPISGHTALYWYRQSLGQGLEFLIYFQGNSAPDKSGLPSDRFSAERTGGSVSTLTIQRTQQEDSAVYLCASIKREGGQGKTDTQYFGPGTRLTVL.

The chain carries TRBV7-9 and TRBJ1-1; D uncertain. CDR1 is SEHNR and CDR2 is FQNEAQ in the germline V gene (reference sequence). The length of the CDR3 is 13 residues. Trimming pared 2 bases from V and 3 bases from J, leaving 7 bases between. The CDR3, as DNA: TGTGCCAGCAGCTTATACCCCGACACTGAAGCTTTCTTT. It is translated as CASSLYPDTEAFF. The entire variable domain, with the rest obtained from reference TRBV7-9 and TRBJ1-1, is as follows: DTGVSQNPRHKITKRGQNVTFRCDPISEHNRLYWYRQTLGQGPEFLTYFQNEAQLEKSRLLSDRFSAERPKGSFSTLEIQRTEQGDSAMYLCASSLYPDTEAFFGQGTRLTVV.

The J gene is TRBJ1-3, the V gene TRBV5-8, with D unclear. This CDR3 is 15 amino acids long. Germline CDR1 is SGHTS and CDR2 is YDEGEE. V was clipped by 5 bases and J by 2 bases, with 14 bases between them. As DNA, the CDR3 is TGTGCCAGCAGTCTTTATCCGCGGCCTGGAAACACCATATATTTT. It is translated as CASSLYPRPGNTIYF. Looking up the rest from reference TRBV5-8 and TRBJ1-3 gives the full variable domain: EAGVTQSPTHLIKTRGQQATLRCSPISGHTSVYWYQQALGLGLQFLLWYDEGEERNRGNFPPRFSGRQFPNYSSELNVNALELEDSALYLCASSLYPRPGNTIYFGEGSWLTVV.